Below, one T cell receptor (beta chain) is given with its context. Its antigen is still unknown. The sample comes from a study of T cell repertoires in cytomegalovirus infection. Study-wide context: Public TCR beta signatures indicated both CMV infection and matching HLA type.

TCRdb processed the reads anew with MiXCR; each CDR3 protein has one entry. The sample has about 360,000 distinct CDR3 sequences, about 34% seen once. This CDR3 spans 11 amino acids. Trimming took 6 bases from V and 4 from J, leaving 7 bases between them. Germline V gene sequence: CDR1 MGHDK, CDR2 SYGVNS. This clonotype was sampled from a human donor in good health (CMV status not recorded). Some clones in this sample may be carry-over from other donors' samples. The source material was cultured PBMCs, sampled from culture after CMV antigen stimulation. J is TRBJ2-7 and V is TRBV25-1; D ambiguous. Written as DNA, the CDR3 is TGTGCCAGCAGCACCCAATACGAGCAGTACTTC. Translating it yields CASSTQYEQYF.